These T cell receptor beta chains were read from a single sample in a study of blood T cell repertoires in COVID-19. Clones were sequenced by immunoSEQ multiplex PCR, and TCRdb holds only the in-frame ones, with some missing. The sample has 300,000 to 400,000 clones, approximately 91% seen once. The sample taken for sequencing was PBMCs or T cells enriched from blood (not recorded which). These receptors came from a woman younger than 45 who had been exposed to COVID-19. The CDR3 runs from the conserved cysteine through the conserved F or W. A D gene is named only where the DNA matches it firmly. Size is omitted from some rows. Given values are once, few, many or a class for expanded clones.

d_call: .; clone_size: .; v_call: TRBV7-9; j_call: TRBJ1-2; cdr3_nt: TGTGCCAGCACCTACGGAAGGGGCGATGGCTACACCTTC; cdr3_aa: CASTYGRGDGYTF
d_call: .; clone_size: .; v_call: TRBV29-1; j_call: TRBJ2-1; cdr3_nt: TGCAGCCCCAGAGCCCCGGGGGACCTCAATGAGCAGTTCTTC; cdr3_aa: CSPRAPGDLNEQFF
d_call: .; clone_size: .; v_call: TRBV5-1; j_call: TRBJ1-5; cdr3_nt: TGCGCCAGCAGCTTGACAGGGATGAGCAATCAGCCCCAGCATTTT; cdr3_aa: CASSLTGMSNQPQHF
d_call: .; clone_size: .; v_call: TRBV5-1; j_call: TRBJ2-2; cdr3_nt: TGCGCCAGCAGCTTTTCCGGTGTTAACACCGGGGAGCTGTTTTTT; cdr3_aa: CASSFSGVNTGELFF
d_call: .; clone_size: .; v_call: TRBV25-1; j_call: TRBJ2-3; cdr3_nt: TGTGCCAGCAGTGATCCCTGGGGGCCGGGAGATACGCAGTATTTT; cdr3_aa: CASSDPWGPGDTQYF
d_call: TRBD1; clone_size: .; v_call: TRBV4-1; j_call: TRBJ2-7; cdr3_nt: TGCGCCAGCAGCCAAGATGGATTTCGGACAGGGGGTAACGAGCAGTACTTC; cdr3_aa: CASSQDGFRTGGNEQYF
d_call: TRBD1; clone_size: .; v_call: TRBV30; j_call: TRBJ1-5; cdr3_nt: TGTGCCTGGAGTCAGGGACAGGTCAATCAGCCCCAGCATTTT; cdr3_aa: CAWSQGQVNQPQHF
d_call: .; clone_size: .; v_call: TRBV14; j_call: TRBJ1-2; cdr3_nt: TGTGCCAGCAGCCACGACAGTAACTATGGCTACACCTTC; cdr3_aa: CASSHDSNYGYTF
d_call: .; clone_size: .; v_call: TRBV5-1; j_call: TRBJ2-5; cdr3_nt: TGCGCCAGCAGCCGCTTTAGTGTAGGGGGAAGTGAGACCCAGTACTTC; cdr3_aa: CASSRFSVGGSETQYF
d_call: TRBD1; clone_size: .; v_call: TRBV5-5; j_call: TRBJ2-7; cdr3_nt: TGTGCCAGCAGCTCCGGACAGGGGGCCTACGAGCAGTACTTC; cdr3_aa: CASSSGQGAYEQYF
d_call: .; clone_size: .; v_call: TRBV2; j_call: TRBJ1-1; cdr3_nt: TGTGCCAGCAGTGTAAGTCGCCGGGAGGTTAACACTGAAGCTTTCTTT; cdr3_aa: CASSVSRREVNTEAFF
d_call: TRBD1; clone_size: .; v_call: TRBV11-3; j_call: TRBJ2-7; cdr3_nt: TGTGCCAGCAGCCCTGGAACCGGGACAGGATCCTACGAGCAGTACTTC; cdr3_aa: CASSPGTGTGSYEQYF
d_call: .; clone_size: .; v_call: TRBV19; j_call: TRBJ1-2; cdr3_nt: TGTGCCAGTAGAAGTTTGTACAGGCCCCCCGAAAACTATGGCTACACCTTC; cdr3_aa: CASRSLYRPPENYGYTF
d_call: TRBD1; clone_size: .; v_call: TRBV7-9; j_call: TRBJ1-2; cdr3_nt: TGTGCCAGCAGCCCAAGGACAGGGGAAGCGGTGAACTATGGCTACACCTTC; cdr3_aa: CASSPRTGEAVNYGYTF
d_call: .; clone_size: .; v_call: TRBV5-6; j_call: TRBJ2-3; cdr3_nt: TGTGCCAGCAGCATTGGACACACAGATACGCAGTATTTT; cdr3_aa: CASSIGHTDTQYF
d_call: TRBD1; clone_size: .; v_call: TRBV10-2; j_call: TRBJ1-6; cdr3_nt: TGCGCCAGCAGTGATTCCGGGACAGGGGGCACTTCACCCCTCCACTTT; cdr3_aa: CASSDSGTGGTSPLHF
d_call: .; clone_size: .; v_call: TRBV7-9; j_call: TRBJ2-1; cdr3_nt: TGTGCCAGCAGCCGAGCTGGGGGCAACTCTGAGCAGTTCTTC; cdr3_aa: CASSRAGGNSEQFF
d_call: TRBD2; clone_size: .; v_call: TRBV5-1; j_call: TRBJ2-7; cdr3_nt: TGCGCCAGCAACCTCTGGGCTAGCGGGGCCTACGAGCAGTACTTC; cdr3_aa: CASNLWASGAYEQYF
d_call: TRBD1; clone_size: .; v_call: TRBV5-1; j_call: TRBJ1-2; cdr3_nt: TGCGCCAGCAGCACGACAGGGATGGGAAACTATGGCTACACCTTC; cdr3_aa: CASSTTGMGNYGYTF
d_call: .; clone_size: .; v_call: TRBV21-1; j_call: TRBJ1-1; cdr3_nt: TGTGCCAGCAGCACATTGGACAGGGCGTATGGGAACACTGAAGCTTTCTTT; cdr3_aa: CASSTLDRAYGNTEAFF
d_call: .; clone_size: once; v_call: TRBV27; j_call: TRBJ1-1; cdr3_nt: TGTGCCAGCAGTCCCCTAGGGGCCACTGAAGCTTTCTTT; cdr3_aa: CASSPLGATEAFF
d_call: .; clone_size: few; v_call: TRBV7-2; j_call: TRBJ2-2; cdr3_nt: TGTGCCAGCAGCCCCCAGGTTGTCGGCACCGGGGAGCTGTTTTTT; cdr3_aa: CASSPQVVGTGELFF